These 5 T cell receptor beta chains share one sample of origin, sequenced in a study of T cells in Graves' hyperthyroidism and ophthalmopathy. Amplification of TCR beta CDR3 regions was performed using RNA transcripts as template. Primed by the HTBI set, a first-round RT-PCR was run on the TCR CDR3. TCRdb independently ran MiXCR on the multiplex PCR reads; one entry per CDR3 protein. There are some 180,000 distinct CDR3 sequences in the sample; more than 15% occur only once, and roughly 32% lies in the top ten. Sequenced material: blood. These receptors came from a woman in her forties or fifties with Graves' hyperthyroidism.

At least ten counts were recorded for this clonotype. This CDR3 reads CASSLERNTQYF. The CDR3, as DNA: TGTGCCAGCAGCCTAGAGCGGAATACGCAGTATTTT. This sequence joins TRBV7-2 and TRBJ2-3; perhaps TRBD2 as D (5 bases). The germline V gene encodes CDR1 SGHTA and CDR2 FQGNSA. V lost 5 bases and J lost 7, with 10 bases in between. There are 12 residues in the CDR3.

This clonotype was detected many times. The V and J genes are TRBV3-1 and TRBJ1-3; D ambiguous. Deletions cut 0 bases from V and 4 bases from J, with 7 bases between. The CDR3 extends over 14 amino acids. Germline V gene sequence: CDR1 LGHDT, CDR2 YNNKEL (reference sequence). The chain's CDR3 is CASSQDFGGNTIYF. In DNA form, the CDR3 reads TGTGCCAGCAGCCAAGATTTCGGAGGAAACACCATATATTTT.

This chain connects TRBV18 to TRBJ2-2; D unclear. V was clipped by 3 bases and J by 4 bases, with 15 bases between them. The germline V gene encodes CDR1 KGHSH and CDR2 LQKENI. This CDR3 has 16 amino acids. CDR3 nucleotide sequence: TGTGCCAGCTCACCTGGGGTAATACTGCGCACCGGGGAGCTGTTTTTT. Its translation: CASSPGVILRTGELFF.

As to this clonotype: A read error may be the cause here, since a much bigger clone is one base away. The chain carries TRBV10-1 and TRBJ2-2; 8 nucleotides align to TRBD1. The CDR3 loop spans 13 amino acids. The germline V gene encodes CDR1 WNHNN and CDR2 SYGVQD (reference sequence). The CDR3 reads CASSQGATGEPFF. CDR3 DNA sequence: TGCGCCAGCTCCCAGGGGGCCACCGGGGAGCCGTTTTTT.

This clonotype appeared many times. The genes are TRBV28 and TRBJ2-5, with D possibly being TRBD2 (6 bases). This CDR3 has 18 amino acids. The V gene lost 8 bases and the J gene lost 0 bases, with 25 bases spanning the gap. Germline CDR1 and CDR2: MDHEN and SYDVKM. CDR3 residues: CASRGRDWKLWYQETQYF. The CDR3 bases are TGTGCCAGCCGCGGCCGGGACTGGAAGCTTTGGTACCAAGAGACCCAGTACTTC.